Following are 32 T cell receptor beta chains from one sample sequenced in a study of blood T cells in healthy people across ages (dated by TCRdb to 2014 to 2015). Libraries were constructed by 5' RACE. TCRdb records Illumina HiSeq 2500 as the sequencer. A second about 7 to 12 cycle PCR used a sample-barcoded 5' primer and a J-beta primer mix. TCRdb redid the processing of the public reads, applying fastp at Q25 and MiXCR, and retained in-frame beta chains. Merged by CDR3 protein, the rows form single entries marked with the most common genes and DNA. In this sample the table shows 1.5 million to 1.8 million distinct CDR3 sequences, around 40% of which occur a single time. The top ten hold less than 5% of the sample. Material for sequencing was blood. These receptors originate from a woman aged 18-29 years in good health.

The V gene is TRBV12-3 or TRBV12-4, the J gene TRBJ1-1; no definite D call. Trimming removed 7 bases at V and 1 base at J, with 13 bases between. The CDR3 runs 14 residues. The CDR3 sequence: CASTVGLANTEAFF. CDR3 DNA: TGTGCCAGCACCGTAGGTTTGGCGAACACTGAAGCTTTCTTT.

This chain connects TRBV15 to TRBJ2-3, with D hard to call. V gave up 1 base and J gave up 12 bases, with 11 bases separating them. Per the germline V gene, CDR1 is LNHNV and CDR2 is YYDKDF (reference sequence). This CDR3 contains 12 residues. The chain's CDR3 is CATSRVWKVQYF. As DNA, the CDR3 is TGTGCCACCAGCAGAGTATGGAAGGTCCAGTATTTT.

The chain uses TRBV3-1 and TRBJ1-1; D unresolved. V gave up 3 bases and J gave up 8 bases, with 13 bases separating them. Germline loops: CDR1 LGHDT, CDR2 YNNKEL (reference sequence). The CDR3 totals 13 residues. In DNA, the CDR3 is TGTGCCAGCAGCCAGCTCGCCGAGGGCGAAGCTTTCTTT. It yields the protein CASSQLAEGEAFF.

This clonotype was counted between two and nine times. The rearrangement links TRBV9 to TRBJ2-7, with D possibly being TRBD2 (6 bases). The CDR3 runs 14 residues. CDR1 SGDLS and CDR2 YYNGEE come from the germline V gene. The V gene lost 0 bases and the J gene lost 7 bases, with 14 bases spanning the gap. The CDR3 sequence: CASSVADGAGEQYF. The CDR3 DNA reads TGTGCCAGCAGCGTAGCAGACGGGGCGGGGGAGCAGTACTTC.

The rearrangement uses TRBV18 and TRBJ2-7; the D gene is possibly TRBD2 (5 bases). The germline gives CDR1 KGHSH, CDR2 LQKENI. This CDR3 has 15 residues. The V end was cut by 0 bases, the J end by 6 bases, with 15 bases between. The CDR3 here is CASSPPGSEGVEQYF. CDR3 DNA sequence: TGTGCCAGCTCACCACCGGGATCCGAGGGTGTCGAGCAGTACTTC.

The chain employs TRBV27 and TRBJ2-6; tentative D call: TRBD1 (6 bases). In germline, CDR1 is MNHEY, CDR2 SMNVEV (reference sequence). V dropped 6 bases and J dropped 0 bases, with 21 bases sitting between them. The length of the CDR3 is 19 residues. CDR3: CASRSKPGQLISGANVLTF. The DNA for the CDR3 is TGTGCCAGCAGATCCAAACCGGGACAACTCATCTCTGGGGCCAACGTCCTGACTTTC.

In its sample, this clonotype was seen a few times. The rearrangement joins TRBV7-2 to TRBJ1-1; no clear D gene. CDR1 is SGHTA and CDR2 is FQGNSA in the germline V gene. This CDR3 has 12 amino acids. V gave up 6 bases and J gave up 6 bases, with 11 bases separating them. CDR3 protein: CASRAANAEAFF. CDR3 DNA: TGTGCCAGCAGGGCGGCCAACGCTGAAGCTTTCTTT.

The chain recombines TRBV7-2 with TRBJ2-1; 13 bases are shared with TRBD2. J lost 0 bases, V lost 0 bases, and 2 bases had no gene match. This CDR3 spans 18 amino acids. Germline CDR1 reads SGHTA; CDR2 reads FQGNSA. The CDR3 reads CASSLARTSGSSYNEQFF. CDR3 DNA: TGTGCCAGCAGCTTAGCTAGGACTAGCGGGAGCTCCTACAATGAGCAGTTCTTC.

The chain has TRBV21-1 and TRBJ2-5. The J call may be faulty, since TRBJ2-7 better matches the DNA end. TRBV21-1 constitutes a pseudogene. The CDR3 totals 11 residues. CDR3 residues: CASSKDHEQYF. CDR3 DNA: TGTGCCAGCAGCAAAGACCACGAGCAGTACTTC.

This sequence joins TRBV15 and TRBJ2-1, with unresolved D. From germline, CDR1 is LNHNV and CDR2 YYDKDF (reference sequence). This CDR3 has 11 amino acids. Trimming cost V 8 bases and J 5 bases, with 7 bases left between them. The CDR3 protein is CATARNNEQFF. The CDR3 DNA follows: TGTGCCACCGCCCGTAACAATGAGCAGTTCTTC.

In the case of this clonotype: A read error may account for a junction end that differs from germline. V gene TRBV20-1 combines with J gene TRBJ1-6; D is possibly TRBD1 (5 bases). CDR1 DFQATT and CDR2 SNEGSKA come from the germline V gene (reference sequence). CDR3 length: 12 residues. The CDR3 DNA sequence: TGCAGTGCCGGGGCCCCGGGCTCACCTCTCCACTTT. Protein sequence: CSAGAPGSPLHF.

This clonotype was detected a few times. V is TRBV20-1 and J is TRBJ1-5; 7 bases align to TRBD1. Germline loops: CDR1 DFQATT, CDR2 SNEGSKA (reference sequence). This CDR3 spans 14 amino acids. The J segment lost 6 bases and the V segment lost 2 bases, leaving 7 bases of the junction unmatched. CDR3 residues: CSARLNRGGQPQHF. The CDR3 DNA sequence: TGCAGTGCTAGACTTAACAGGGGCGGTCAGCCCCAGCATTTT.

The rearrangement joins TRBV10-3 to TRBJ2-1; TRBD2 matches 9 bases. The CDR3 extends over 14 amino acids. With 2 bases clipped from V and 4 bases from J, the junction kept 0 bases outside the gene matches. Germline values: CDR1 ENHRY, CDR2 SYGVKD. The CDR3 loop is CAISETSGYNEQFF. The DNA for the CDR3 is TGTGCCATCAGTGAGACTAGCGGGTACAATGAGCAGTTCTTC.

Note on this clonotype: One end of the junction does not line up with germline, which may come from a read error. The V and J genes are TRBV20-1 and TRBJ2-2; 8 positions agree with TRBD2. Germline V gene lookup returns CDR1 DFQATT and CDR2 SNEGSKA (reference sequence). The CDR3 loop spans 15 amino acids. The CDR3 is CSATGRAGVPGELFF. As DNA, the CDR3 is TGCAGTGCCACAGGTCGAGCGGGGGTCCCCGGGGAGTTGTTTTTT.

The chain combines TRBV2 with TRBJ2-1; a possible D gene is TRBD1 (6 bases). With the DNA end fitting TRBJ2-7 better, the J assignment may be wrong. Germline CDR1 is SNHLY and CDR2 is FYNNEI. The CDR3 is made up of 14 amino acids. CDR3 sequence (DNA): TGTGCCAAAGCACAGGGTTCCCCCTACAATGAGCAGTACTTC. Translating gives CAKAQGSPYNEQYF.

This clonotype was counted a few times. This chain uses TRBV9 with TRBJ1-1; D ambiguous. CDR1 and CDR2 (germline): SGDLS, YYNGEE. The V and J ends lost 7 bases and 4 bases respectively, with 11 bases between them. The CDR3 sequence is 12 residues long. Here the CDR3 reads CASREGVTEAFF. In nucleotides, the CDR3 is TGTGCCAGCCGGGAAGGAGTCACTGAAGCTTTCTTT.

The chain combines TRBV4-1 with TRBJ2-1; the D gene could be TRBD1 or TRBD2 (5 bases each). Germline CDR1 MGHRA, CDR2 YSYEKL. With 1 base removed from V and 5 bases from J, the gap between germline ends came to 15 bases. CDR3 size: 16 residues. The CDR3 loop is CASSQGAGTSNNEQFF. The CDR3 coding sequence is TGCGCCAGCAGCCAAGGGGCCGGGACCAGCAACAATGAGCAGTTCTTC.

The chain links TRBV20-1 to TRBJ1-2, with a weak D call TRBD1 (5 bases). V shed 5 bases and J shed 8 bases, with 18 bases lying between them. The CDR3 contains 13 residues. Germline V gene sequence: CDR1 DFQATT, CDR2 SNEGSKA (reference sequence). This CDR3 reads CSAGGRSGSGYTF. CDR3 DNA: TGCAGTGCTGGGGGGAGGTCAGGGAGCGGCTACACCTTC.

V usage is TRBV2 and J usage is TRBJ1-1; D possibly corresponds to TRBD1 (5 bases). The CDR3 contains 14 residues. Trimming removed 7 bases from V and 1 base from J, with 13 bases in between. Germline V lookup: CDR1 SNHLY, CDR2 FYNNEI. The CDR3 nucleotides are TGTGCCAGCAAAAAAGCGGACAAGAACACTGAAGCTTTCTTT. This codes for CASKKADKNTEAFF.

CDR3: CSARVVANSYNEQFF. DNA for the CDR3: TGCAGTGCTAGAGTTGTAGCGAACTCCTACAATGAGCAGTTCTTC. The rearrangement uses TRBV20-1 and TRBJ2-1; weak D call: TRBD2 (5 bases). CDR1 and CDR2 from the germline V gene are DFQATT and SNEGSKA (reference sequence). The CDR3 is 15 amino acids. The V end was cut by 1 base, the J end by 0 bases, with 10 bases between.

This sequence joins TRBV20-1 and TRBJ2-3, with D possibly matching TRBD2 (6 bases). The CDR3 is made up of 15 amino acids. CDR1 is DFQATT and CDR2 is SNEGSKA in the germline V gene (reference sequence). Trimming removed 0 bases from V and 3 bases from J, with 13 bases in between. CDR3 sequence: CSARDHAGSTDTQYF. The CDR3 coding sequence is TGCAGTGCTAGAGATCACGCGGGGTCGACAGATACGCAGTATTTT.

This sequence joins TRBV7-2 and TRBJ2-5; D may be TRBD2 (5 bases). The CDR3 covers 15 residues. CDR1 is SGHTA, CDR2 FQGNSA, per germline. Trimming took off 4 bases at V and 2 bases at J, with 14 bases between the two ends. The CDR3 DNA reads as TGTGCCAGCAGCTCCAAGAGGGCAATTCAAGAGACCCAGTACTTC. Protein product: CASSSKRAIQETQYF.

The table lists this clonotype with a few counts. This rearrangement joins TRBV20-1 to TRBJ1-5; unclear D gene. Germline V gene data show CDR1 as DFQATT and CDR2 as SNEGSKA (reference sequence). V dropped 6 bases and J dropped 10 bases, with 19 bases sitting between them. The CDR3 extends over 13 amino acids. Here the CDR3 DNA reads TGCAGTGCCCGAGACGAGGTAACTCGTCCCCAGCATTTT. Translating gives CSARDEVTRPQHF.

As to this clonotype: A much larger clone differs from this one at a single base, so this may be a read error. The rearrangement links TRBV25-1 to TRBJ2-1; possibly TRBD1 or TRBD2 for D (6 bases each). V shed 6 bases and J shed 13 bases, with 22 bases lying between them. Germline V lookup: CDR1 MGHDK, CDR2 SYGVNS. The length of the CDR3 is 14 residues. CDR3 loop: CASSEGDSRETQFF. DNA of the CDR3: TGTGCCAGCAGCGAGGGGGACTCACGAGAGACCCAGTTCTTC.

The chain uses TRBV7-9 and TRBJ2-6; D ambiguous. Germline values: CDR1 SEHNR, CDR2 FQNEAQ (reference sequence). The CDR3 covers 14 residues. V dropped 8 bases and J dropped 1 base, with 9 bases sitting between them. CDR3 loop: CASLTVSGANVLTF. The CDR3 DNA reads TGTGCCAGCCTCACGGTTTCTGGGGCCAACGTCCTGACTTTC. The whole variable domain, remainder taken from reference TRBV7-9 and TRBJ2-6, is DTGVSQNPRHKITKRGQNVTFRCDPISEHNRLYWYRQTLGQGPEFLTYFQNEAQLEKSRLLSDRFSAERPKGSFSTLEIQRTEQGDSAMYLCASLTVSGANVLTFGAGSRLTVL.

This clonotype showed up just a few times. The V call is TRBV7-2, the J call TRBJ1-2; 11 bases fit TRBD1. There are 17 residues in the CDR3. Trimming cost V 1 base and J 6 bases; bases outside gene matches: 10. Germline V CDR1 and CDR2: SGHTA, FQGNSA. The CDR3 sequence is CASSLEGQGVSSHGYTF. The CDR3 coding sequence is TGTGCCAGCAGCTTAGAGGGACAGGGGGTTTCTTCCCATGGCTACACCTTC.

The chain uses TRBV12-3 or TRBV12-4 and TRBJ2-3; no definite D call. Trimming pared 5 bases from V and 2 bases from J, leaving 14 bases between. This CDR3 spans 15 amino acids. CDR3 nucleotide sequence: TGTGCCAGCAGTGCGAATCCTGAAAACACAGATACGCAGTATTTT. Protein: CASSANPENTDTQYF.

The sample holds a few counts of this clonotype. This chain connects TRBV29-1 to TRBJ2-7, with D tentatively TRBD1 (6 bases). The CDR3 is 14 amino acids. V gave up 6 bases and J gave up 4 bases, with 19 bases separating them. The germline V gene encodes CDR1 SQVTM and CDR2 ANQGSEA. The CDR3 DNA reads as TGCAGCGTCCTGACAGGCGGCAGTTCTTACGAGCAGTACTTC. Translating gives CSVLTGGSSYEQYF.

The V call is TRBV2, the J call TRBJ2-1; TRBD2 might be the D (5 bases). V lost 2 bases and J 13 bases, leaving 15 bases between the germline ends. Germline CDR1 and CDR2: SNHLY and FYNNEI. There are 13 residues in the CDR3. The CDR3 here is CASSESWEKTQFF. The CDR3 DNA is TGTGCCAGCAGTGAAAGTTGGGAGAAGACCCAGTTCTTC.

The chain employs TRBV30 and TRBJ2-7; weak D call: TRBD2 (5 bases). CDR3 length: 13 amino acids. Looked up from germline, CDR1 is GTSNPN and CDR2 is SVGIG (reference sequence). Trimming took off 6 bases at V and 2 bases at J, with 14 bases between the two ends. In DNA, the CDR3 is TGTGCCTGCCCTTGGACGGAGGCCTACGAGCAGTACTTC. This sequence encodes CACPWTEAYEQYF. The whole variable domain, filled in from reference TRBV30 and TRBJ2-7, reads SQTIHQWPATLVQPVGSPLSLECTVEGTSNPNLYWYRQAAGRGLQLLFYSVGIGQISSEVPQNLSASRPQDRQFILSSKKLLLSDSGFYLCACPWTEAYEQYFGPGTRLTVT.

The chain has TRBV20-1 and TRBJ1-1; 7 nucleotides align to TRBD1. Trimming cost V 6 bases and J 1 base; bases outside gene matches: 8. The CDR3 length is 14 residues. Germline values: CDR1 DFQATT, CDR2 SNEGSKA (reference sequence). The CDR3: CSAYNRGSNTEAFF. CDR3 sequence (DNA): TGCAGTGCGTATAACAGGGGATCGAACACTGAAGCTTTCTTT.

The chain couples TRBV12-3 or TRBV12-4 to TRBJ2-7; D unresolved. V shed 6 bases and J shed 4 bases, with 16 bases lying between them. The CDR3 covers 14 residues. DNA for the CDR3: TGTGCCAGCAGCCCTCGATGGGCGTCGTACGAGCAGTACTTC. Residues: CASSPRWASYEQYF.